These T cell receptor beta chains were read from a single sample in a study of shared clonotypes between healthy human individuals. Sequencing used immunoSEQ multiplex PCR; TCRdb keeps in-frame clones, though not all of them. The table has 650,000 to 800,000 clones, around 70% seen once. The specimen was memory CD4+ T cells sorted from blood. These receptors were taken from a woman in her thirties in good health. CDR3s include the opening cysteine and the closing phenylalanine or tryptophan. A D gene is named only where the DNA matches it firmly. Clone size is stated in some rows and not others, as once, few, many or a class when expanded.

TRBJ2-1	.	TRBD2	TRBV2	TGTGCCAGCAGGACTAGCGGGAGTCATGAGCAGTTCTTC	CASRTSGSHEQFF
TRBJ2-7	.	.	TRBV2	TGTGCCAGCAGCAGGGACAATGGGGCCCACGAGCAGTACTTC	CASSRDNGAHEQYF
TRBJ1-4	.	.	TRBV5-6	TGTGCCAGCAGCCCCGGGGCAACTAATGAAAAACTGTTTTTT	CASSPGATNEKLFF
TRBJ2-7	.	.	TRBV5-1	TGCGCCAGCAGCTTGGATGGCACTCGCTACGAGCAGTACTTC	CASSLDGTRYEQYF
TRBJ1-5	once	.	TRBV6-5	TGTGCCAGCAGTCTTAATAGCAATCAGCCCCAGCATTTT	CASSLNSNQPQHF
TRBJ1-1	few	.	TRBV28	TGTGCCAGCAGTACGACCCTTACAGCTTTCTTT	CASSTTLTAFF
TRBJ1-4	.	.	TRBV5-1	TGCGCCAGCAGCTTGCTGGGGGCAACTAATGAAAAACTGTTTTTT	CASSLLGATNEKLFF
TRBJ2-3	.	TRBD1	TRBV11-3	TGTGCCAGCAGCTTAGGACAGGGGGCGGCAGATACGCAGTATTTT	CASSLGQGAADTQYF
TRBJ1-2	.	.	TRBV5-1	TGCGCCAGCAGCTTGGGGGCGCTGAGCGGCTACACCTTC	CASSLGALSGYTF
TRBJ2-2	many	.	TRBV6-5	TGTGCCAGCAGTTACTCGAGGCGGACGAACACCGGGGAGCTGTTTTTT	CASSYSRRTNTGELFF
TRBJ2-3	.	.	TRBV6-6	TGTGCCAGCAGACGCCGAGGCCCCTCCACAGATACGCAGTATTTT	CASRRRGPSTDTQYF
TRBJ2-6	.	.	TRBV28	TGTGCCAGCAGTTCCCGCTCTGGGGCCAACGTCCTGACTTTC	CASSSRSGANVLTF
TRBJ1-5	.	.	TRBV19	TGTGCCAGTAGTACAAGACAACCTTATAGCAATCAGCCCCAGCATTTT	CASSTRQPYSNQPQHF
TRBJ2-7	.	TRBD2	TRBV30	TGTGCCTGGAGAGCCGACGGCGTAGCGGGAGGGTCCCCCTACGAGCAGTACTTC	CAWRADGVAGGSPYEQYF
TRBJ2-7	.	TRBD2	TRBV29-1	TGCAGCGTCGTCGGGAGGGCCAGCTACGAGCAGTACTTC	CSVVGRASYEQYF
TRBJ2-7	.	.	TRBV20-1	TGCAGTGCGGCCCCCATCTACGAGCAGTACTTC	CSAAPIYEQYF
TRBJ2-3	.	.	TRBV6-6	TGTGCCAGCAGTTGGAGTGGGAGGGATACGCAGTATTTT	CASSWSGRDTQYF
TRBJ2-1	.	.	TRBV6-6	TGTGCCAGCAGGGTTGGGGGAGCCCACCCGCGGGAGCAGTTCTTC	CASRVGGAHPREQFF
TRBJ1-1	.	.	TRBV10-2	TGCGCCAGCGAGGATCACACTGAAGCTTTCTTT	CASEDHTEAFF
TRBJ2-3	.	TRBD2	TRBV5-4	TGTGCCAGCAGCTCGGGACTACCCGCAGATACGCAGTATTTT	CASSSGLPADTQYF
TRBJ2-1	.	TRBD1	TRBV7-7	TGTGCCAGCAGCCTAACAGGGGCCTCCTACAATGAGCAGTTCTTC	CASSLTGASYNEQFF
TRBJ2-3	.	.	TRBV15	TGTGCCACCACGGCAGGGTTGGCCACGCAGTATTTT	CATTAGLATQYF
TRBJ2-7	.	.	TRBV27	TGTGCCAGCAGTTTATTCTTTCAAGGGGACCCCTACGAGCAGTACTTC	CASSLFFQGDPYEQYF
TRBJ2-2	many	.	TRBV6-4	TGTGCCAGCAGCGTATCAGGGGATCTGAACACCGGGGAGCTGTTTTTT	CASSVSGDLNTGELFF
TRBJ2-3	.	.	TRBV28	TGTGCCAGCCGAGGGGGGGTTAGCACAGATACGCAGTATTTT	CASRGGVSTDTQYF
TRBJ1-1	many	TRBD1	TRBV19	TGTGCCAGTAGTAGAGGAACAGGGGGCTACACTGAAGCTTTCTTT	CASSRGTGGYTEAFF
TRBJ2-3	.	TRBD2	TRBV9	TGTGCCAGCGATGGGGGGGAGCGCTACACAGATACGCAGTATTTT	CASDGGERYTDTQYF
TRBJ2-7	.	TRBD2	TRBV9	TGTGCCAGCAGCCCCCCCGGACTAGGTTCCTACGAGCAGTACTTC	CASSPPGLGSYEQYF
TRBJ2-7	.	.	TRBV5-1	TGCGCCACGCTCAATTGGGGGTCCTACGAGCAGTACTTC	CATLNWGSYEQYF
TRBJ1-5	.	.	TRBV6-1	TGTGCCAGCAGGAACACCTACAATCAGCCCCAGCATTTT	CASRNTYNQPQHF
TRBJ1-1	.	.	TRBV18	TGTGCCAGCTCACCAATGTTAACTGAAGCTTTCTTT	CASSPMLTEAFF
TRBJ1-2	.	.	TRBV18	TGTGCCAGCTCACTCGTTAACACCGGGGGGTCGGATGGCTACACCTTC	CASSLVNTGGSDGYTF